The entry below gives a single T cell receptor beta chain sequence along with its context. The antigen remains undetermined. The sample originates from a study of cytomegalovirus exposure and HLA in healthy donors. 13 Jbeta primers and 60 Vbeta primers were used for the PCR. Profiled with immunoSEQ multiplex PCR; TCRdb holds only in-frame clones, not every one. The table records around 100,000 clones, roughly 80% of them present only once. Germline assignment: CDR1 LNHDA and CDR2 SQIVND (reference sequence). CDR3 length: 15 amino acids. V was pared by 6 bases and J by 7 bases, with 8 bases of the junction left unmatched. Study-level points and caveats: In an earlier analysis, most TCR beta V segments were productive about 87% or about 30% of the time. There were some V segments, including TRBV6-2 and TRBV6-3, excluded as indistinguishable. There were a few CMV-associated chains whose specificity for CMV antigens was confirmed in vitro.

The clonotype originates from a female donor in good health and CMV-seropositive. The gene calls are TRBV19 and TRBJ2-1; 11 bases agree with TRBD2. Input material: PBMCs. The CDR3 sequence is CASRGVSGRGNEQFF. Here the CDR3 DNA reads TGTGCCAGTAGGGGAGTTAGCGGGAGGGGGAATGAGCAGTTCTTC.